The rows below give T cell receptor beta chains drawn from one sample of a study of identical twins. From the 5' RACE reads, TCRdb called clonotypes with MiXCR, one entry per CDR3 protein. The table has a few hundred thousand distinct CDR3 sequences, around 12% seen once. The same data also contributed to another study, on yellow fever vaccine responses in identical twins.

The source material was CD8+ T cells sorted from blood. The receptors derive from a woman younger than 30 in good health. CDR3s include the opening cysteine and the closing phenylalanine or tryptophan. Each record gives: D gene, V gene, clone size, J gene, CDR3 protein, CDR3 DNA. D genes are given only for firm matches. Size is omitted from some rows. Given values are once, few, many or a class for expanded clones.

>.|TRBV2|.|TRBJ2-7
CASSPRVAYEQYF
TGTGCCAGCTCTCCCCGGGTGGCCTACGAGCAGTACTTC
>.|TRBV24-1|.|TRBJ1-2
CATSPEGGPLYGYTF
TGTGCCACTAGCCCCGAGGGGGGTCCCCTCTATGGCTACACCTTC
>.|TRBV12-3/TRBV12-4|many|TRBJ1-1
CASSTGQPEAFF
TGTGCCAGCAGTACCGGACAGCCTGAAGCTTTCTTT
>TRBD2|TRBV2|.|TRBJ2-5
CASMGTSVETQYF
TGTGCCAGCATGGGGACTAGCGTGGAGACCCAGTACTTC
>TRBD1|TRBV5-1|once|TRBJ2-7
CASSLGGRMGQAREEQYF
TGCGCCAGCAGCTTGGGGGGCCGGATGGGACAGGCGAGGGAGGAGCAGTACTTC
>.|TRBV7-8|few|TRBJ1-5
CASSAWGGANQPQHF
TGTGCCAGCAGCGCCTGGGGGGGGGCCAATCAGCCCCAGCATTTT
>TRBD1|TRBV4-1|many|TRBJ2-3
CASSQEGTGARIPRTYF
TGCGCCAGCAGCCAAGAAGGGACAGGAGCCCGTATCCCCAGGACCTATTTT
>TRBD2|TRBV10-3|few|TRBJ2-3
CAISEPPGGVTDTQYF
TGTGCCATCAGTGAGCCCCCGGGGGGGGTAACAGATACGCAGTATTTT
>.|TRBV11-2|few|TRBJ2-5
CASSFWGGETQYF
TGTGCCAGCAGCTTTTGGGGCGGAGAGACCCAGTACTTC
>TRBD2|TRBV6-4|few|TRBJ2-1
CASRGLAGESYEQFF
TGTGCCAGCAGAGGACTAGCGGGAGAGTCCTATGAGCAGTTCTTC
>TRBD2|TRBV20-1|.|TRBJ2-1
CSATQIAGGPGEQFF
TGCAGTGCCACACAAATCGCGGGAGGGCCTGGGGAGCAGTTCTTC
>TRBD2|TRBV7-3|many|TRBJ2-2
CASSLSVGGPRTGELFF
TGTGCCAGCAGCTTATCAGTGGGAGGGCCCCGCACCGGGGAGCTGTTTTTT
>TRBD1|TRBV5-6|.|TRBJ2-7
CASSSRDRDTYEQYF
TGTGCCAGCAGCTCCCGGGACAGGGATACCTACGAGCAGTACTTC
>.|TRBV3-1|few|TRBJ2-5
CASSQESRARETQYF
TGTGCCAGCAGCCAAGAGTCGCGGGCGCGGGAGACCCAGTACTTC
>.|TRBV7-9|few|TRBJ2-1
CASSLAPGRGANEQFF
TGTGCCAGCAGCTTAGCCCCGGGCAGGGGGGCCAATGAGCAGTTCTTC
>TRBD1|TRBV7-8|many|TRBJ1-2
CASSFTTGGAGGYTF
TGTGCCAGCAGCTTCACCACAGGGGGCGCGGGTGGCTACACCTTC
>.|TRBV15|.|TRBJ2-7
CATSRDSKASYEQYF
TGTGCCACCAGCAGAGATTCGAAGGCCTCCTACGAGCAGTACTTC
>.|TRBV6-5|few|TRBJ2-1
CASSSTGFLEYNEQFF
TGTGCCAGCAGTTCGACCGGCTTCTTAGAGTACAATGAGCAGTTCTTC
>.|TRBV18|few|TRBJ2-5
CASSDERETQYF
TGTGCCAGCTCAGATGAAAGGGAGACCCAGTACTTC
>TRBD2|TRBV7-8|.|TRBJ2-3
CASSPLAGEGTDTQYF
TGTGCCAGCAGCCCTTTAGCGGGAGAAGGGACAGATACGCAGTATTTT
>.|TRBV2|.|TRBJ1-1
CASMHRSTNTEAFF
TGTGCCAGCATGCACAGGAGTACGAACACTGAAGCTTTCTTT
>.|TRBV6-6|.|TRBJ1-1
CASTLGTQAFF
TGTGCCAGCACACTCGGGACACAAGCTTTCTTT
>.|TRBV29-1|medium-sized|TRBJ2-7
CSVEAKGHPYEQYF
TGCAGCGTTGAAGCAAAGGGGCATCCCTACGAGCAGTACTTC
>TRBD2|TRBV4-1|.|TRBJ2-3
CASSQELAGGRDTQYF
TGCGCCAGCAGCCAAGAGCTAGCGGGGGGCCGGGATACGCAGTATTTT
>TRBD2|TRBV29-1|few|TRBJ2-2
CSVYDGTSGGGTGELFF
TGCAGCGTTTACGACGGGACTAGCGGGGGGGGCACCGGGGAGCTGTTTTTT
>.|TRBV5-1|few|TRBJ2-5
CASSLGAATDGETQYF
TGCGCCAGCAGCTTGGGGGCGGCCACCGATGGGGAGACCCAGTACTTC
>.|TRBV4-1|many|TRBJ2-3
CASSQFADTQYF
TGCGCCAGCAGCCAGTTCGCAGATACGCAGTATTTT
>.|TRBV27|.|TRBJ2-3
CASSGPPPFVGTDTQYF
TGTGCCAGCAGTGGTCCCCCTCCGTTTGTCGGCACAGATACGCAGTATTTT
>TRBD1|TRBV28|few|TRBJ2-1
CASSRYREGQGAGAYNEQFF
TGTGCCAGCAGTAGATACCGGGAAGGACAGGGTGCTGGAGCCTACAATGAGCAGTTCTTC
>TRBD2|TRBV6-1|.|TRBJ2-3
CASSGPGLAADTQYF
TGTGCCAGCAGTGGGCCGGGACTAGCGGCAGATACGCAGTATTTT
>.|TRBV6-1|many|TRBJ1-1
CAVPERKDTEAFF
TGTGCCGTCCCCGAAAGGAAGGACACTGAAGCTTTCTTT
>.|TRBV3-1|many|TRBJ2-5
CASSQEQRPQETQYF
TGTGCCAGCAGCCAAGAGCAGCGGCCCCAAGAGACCCAGTACTTC
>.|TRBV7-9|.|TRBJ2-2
CASSLVWGTGELFF
TGTGCCAGCAGCCTAGTGTGGGGCACCGGGGAGCTGTTTTTT
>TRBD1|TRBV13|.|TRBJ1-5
CASSPQGSQPQHF
TGTGCCAGCAGCCCACAGGGGAGTCAGCCCCAGCATTTT
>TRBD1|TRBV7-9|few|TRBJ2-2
CASSLVGGRGTGELFF
TGTGCCAGCAGCTTAGTAGGGGGCCGTGGCACCGGGGAGCTGTTTTTT
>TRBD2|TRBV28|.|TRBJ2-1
CASSTGLAGIYEQFF
TGTGCCAGCAGTACCGGACTAGCGGGTATCTATGAGCAGTTCTTC
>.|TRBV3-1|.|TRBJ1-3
CASSSPTGLFSGNTIYF
TGTGCCAGCAGCTCCCCGACAGGTCTTTTCTCTGGAAACACCATATATTTT
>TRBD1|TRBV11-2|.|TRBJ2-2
CASSLGQGATGELFF
TGTGCCAGCAGCCTCGGACAGGGGGCGACCGGGGAGCTGTTTTTT
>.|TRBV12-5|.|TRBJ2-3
CASGLLADTQYF
TGTGCTAGTGGTTTGTTGGCAGATACGCAGTATTTT
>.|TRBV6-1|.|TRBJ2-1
CASSENLRQSPSYNEQFF
TGTGCCAGCAGTGAAAATCTGCGTCAGTCCCCCTCCTACAATGAGCAGTTCTTC
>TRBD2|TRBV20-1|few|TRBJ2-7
CSALSYTSGSSYEQYF
TGCAGTGCCCTATCTTACACTAGCGGTAGCTCCTACGAGCAGTACTTC
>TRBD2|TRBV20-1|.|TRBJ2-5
CSARASAGGPETQYF
TGCAGTGCTAGAGCGTCAGCGGGGGGGCCGGAGACCCAGTACTTC
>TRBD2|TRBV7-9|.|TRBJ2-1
CASSSYSGRNNEQFF
TGTGCCAGCAGCTCTTATAGCGGGAGAAACAATGAGCAGTTCTTC
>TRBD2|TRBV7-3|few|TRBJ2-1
CASSLTGRASGNEQFF
TGTGCCAGCAGCTTAACGGGTAGGGCTAGCGGCAATGAGCAGTTCTTC
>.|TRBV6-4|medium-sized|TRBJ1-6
CASSDGGSGNSPLHF
TGTGCCAGCAGTGACGGAGGGTCGGGGAATTCACCCCTCCACTTT
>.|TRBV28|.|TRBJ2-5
CASSADLTSGETQYF
TGTGCCAGCAGTGCGGACCTAACCTCGGGCGAGACCCAGTACTTC
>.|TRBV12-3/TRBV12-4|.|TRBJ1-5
CASSWGLREEPQHF
TGTGCCAGCAGCTGGGGGCTCCGGGAGGAGCCCCAGCATTTT
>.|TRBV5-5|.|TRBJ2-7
CASSLEDFLYEQYF
TGTGCCAGCAGCTTGGAGGACTTCCTCTACGAGCAGTACTTC
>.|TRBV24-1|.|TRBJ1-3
CATSGGDGGASNTIYF
TGTGCCACCAGCGGAGGAGATGGGGGAGCTTCAAACACCATATATTTT
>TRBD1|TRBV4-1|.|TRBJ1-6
CASSLGTVKDFSPLHF
TGCGCCAGCAGCCTCGGGACAGTGAAGGATTTCTCACCCCTCCACTTT
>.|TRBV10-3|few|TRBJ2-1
CAISGPEQTYNEQFF
TGTGCCATCAGTGGACCGGAGCAAACCTACAATGAGCAGTTCTTC
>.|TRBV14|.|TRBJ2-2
CASSHTRDTGRLPAPGNNTGELFF
TGTGCCAGCAGCCACACCCGGGACACCGGTCGACTACCGGCCCCGGGTAACAACACCGGGGAGCTGTTTTTT
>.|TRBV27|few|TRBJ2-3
CASRKGADTQYF
TGTGCCAGCAGGAAGGGGGCAGATACGCAGTATTTT
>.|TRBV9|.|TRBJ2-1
CASSVDWAGSNEQFF
TGTGCCAGCAGCGTAGATTGGGCCGGTAGCAATGAGCAGTTCTTC
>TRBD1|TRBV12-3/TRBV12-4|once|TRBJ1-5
CASSLLPGQGVAQPQHF
TGTGCCAGCAGTTTACTACCGGGACAGGGGGTGGCTCAGCCCCAGCATTTT
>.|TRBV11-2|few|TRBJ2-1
CASSLGGVWGQFF
TGTGCCAGCAGCTTAGGCGGGGTCTGGGGGCAGTTCTTC
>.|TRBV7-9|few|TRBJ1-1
CASSIGTVEAFF
TGTGCCAGCAGCATCGGGACCGTTGAAGCTTTCTTT